Below are 6 T cell receptor beta chains sequenced from a single sample in a study of shared clonotypes between healthy human individuals. The table came from immunoSEQ multiplex PCR; TCRdb's copy has only in-frame clones and leaves some out. The data show under 850,000 clones, 72% seen once. Specimen: memory CD4+ T cells sorted from blood. Documented subset: CD45RA-negative fraction. The origin of the receptors is a young woman in good health.

The CDR3 spells CASSFNREQYF. CDR3 bases: TGCGCCAGCAGCTTTAACAGAGAGCAGTACTTC. The V and J genes are TRBV5-1 and TRBJ2-7, with D uncertain. CDR1 and CDR2 (germline): SGHRS, YFSETQ. The CDR3 runs to 11 residues. With 2 bases removed from V and 7 bases from J, the gap between germline ends came to 7 bases.

This clone came up once. This sample also contains other DNA sequences that code for the same CDR3. The CDR3 here is CASSLQGVNTEAFF. DNA for the CDR3: TGCGCCAGCAGCTTACAGGGGGTGAACACTGAAGCTTTCTTT. The chain joins TRBV5-1 to TRBJ1-1; 8 nucleotides agree with TRBD1. CDR3 length equals 14 residues. Trimming cost V 2 bases and J 0 bases; bases outside gene matches: 0. Germline V gene sequence: CDR1 SGHRS, CDR2 YFSETQ.

The chain has TRBV19 and TRBJ1-1; D not certain. Germline V gene lookup returns CDR1 LNHDA and CDR2 SQIVND (reference sequence). The CDR3 consists of 14 residues. The V and J ends lost 4 bases and 1 base respectively, with 10 bases between them. The chain's CDR3 is CASSTGRPNTEAFF. The CDR3 DNA reads TGTGCCAGTAGTACCGGACGGCCGAACACTGAAGCTTTCTTT.

V gene TRBV7-8 combines with J gene TRBJ2-2; 9 bases are a match to TRBD1. Trimming took 8 bases from V and 5 from J; bases not matched to a gene: 9. There are 15 residues in the CDR3. The germline V gene encodes CDR1 SGHVS and CDR2 FQNEAQ. The CDR3 loop is CASGRQGVGTGELFF. In nucleotides, the CDR3 is TGTGCCAGCGGGCGACAGGGGGTCGGGACCGGGGAGCTGTTTTTT.

The chain joins TRBV19 to TRBJ2-1; 8 nucleotides match TRBD2. The germline gives CDR1 LNHDA, CDR2 SQIVND (reference sequence). V trimming: 4 bases; J trimming: 5 bases; junction bases outside the gene matches: 10. The CDR3 is 16 residues long. The CDR3 here is CASSTGYRAGDNEQFF. In DNA form, the CDR3 reads TGTGCCAGTAGTACGGGATACAGAGCGGGGGACAATGAGCAGTTCTTC. Drawing the rest from reference TRBV19 and TRBJ2-1, the complete variable domain is DGGITQSPKYLFRKEGQNVTLSCEQNLNHDAMYWYRQDPGQGLRLIYYSQIVNDFQKGDIAEGYSVSREKKESFPLTVTSAQKNPTAFYLCASSTGYRAGDNEQFFGPGTRLTVL.

CDR3 region: CASSHDIYQPQHF. DNA for the CDR3: TGTGCCAGCAGCCATGACATATATCAGCCCCAGCATTTT. This chain joins TRBV6-5 and TRBJ1-5, with no clear D. The V end lost 6 bases, the J end lost 5 bases, and 11 bases lay between the germline ends. Germline V lookup: CDR1 MNHEY, CDR2 SVGAGI. The CDR3 is 13 residues long.